A selection of T cell receptor beta chains follows, all from one sample in a study of CD8+CD57+ T cells in acquired aplastic anemia. From the reads, TCRdb called clonotypes with MiXCR, one entry per CDR3 protein. The sample gives 120,000 or so distinct CDR3 sequences, about 40% of which show up once; around 2.5% is in the top ten. The sequencing sample was made of sorted CD4+, CD8+, or CD8+CD57+ T cells (not recorded which) from PBMCs. The receptors shown here come from a human donor with aplastic anemia. Both conserved end residues are part of each CDR3. The order of the fields is J gene, V gene, CDR3 protein.

J gene: TRBJ1-2; V gene: TRBV18; CDR3 protein: CASSPDGRLGYGYTF
J gene: TRBJ1-5; V gene: TRBV9; CDR3 protein: CASRRTGEGNQPQHF
J gene: TRBJ1-2; V gene: TRBV20-1; CDR3 protein: CSARDGRQGYGYTF
J gene: TRBJ2-7; V gene: TRBV15; CDR3 protein: CATSRTRDNRISEQYF
J gene: TRBJ2-1; V gene: TRBV6-1; CDR3 protein: CASAGTAYNEQFF
J gene: TRBJ2-1; V gene: TRBV10-3; CDR3 protein: CATGGGEQFF
J gene: TRBJ2-1; V gene: TRBV19; CDR3 protein: CASSILGLAGFSSYNEQFF
J gene: TRBJ1-1; V gene: TRBV30; CDR3 protein: CAWSGLTGDTEAFF
J gene: TRBJ2-3; V gene: TRBV19; CDR3 protein: CASTVGVTDTQYF
J gene: TRBJ2-3; V gene: TRBV15; CDR3 protein: CATSRPKRGGTDTQYF
J gene: TRBJ2-2; V gene: TRBV24-1; CDR3 protein: CATSDLPTGVNTGELFF
J gene: TRBJ2-6; V gene: TRBV12-3/TRBV12-4; CDR3 protein: CASSLRGGPPSGANVLTF
J gene: TRBJ1-2; V gene: TRBV25-1; CDR3 protein: CASSHTTGTGGFTF
J gene: TRBJ2-5; V gene: TRBV7-2; CDR3 protein: CGSSFQETQYF
J gene: TRBJ2-7; V gene: TRBV15; CDR3 protein: CATSGDWLRIYEQYF
J gene: TRBJ2-6; V gene: TRBV11-1; CDR3 protein: CTSRGPGFPGANVLTF
J gene: TRBJ1-2; V gene: TRBV11-2; CDR3 protein: CASSPLRSGGYTF
J gene: TRBJ1-1; V gene: TRBV19; CDR3 protein: CASSIPGAAFF
J gene: TRBJ1-2; V gene: TRBV10-3; CDR3 protein: CAISESQLPNYGYTF
J gene: TRBJ1-2; V gene: TRBV12-3/TRBV12-4; CDR3 protein: CASSGGDRGTYGYTF
J gene: TRBJ2-1; V gene: TRBV19; CDR3 protein: CASSISGTSGGAYNEQFF
J gene: TRBJ2-5; V gene: TRBV5-1; CDR3 protein: CASSSRGRTETQYF
J gene: TRBJ1-2; V gene: TRBV28; CDR3 protein: CASSSPVGLYGCTF
J gene: TRBJ1-1; V gene: TRBV29-1; CDR3 protein: CSVAPGNTEAFF
J gene: TRBJ2-3; V gene: TRBV19; CDR3 protein: CASKMGLTQYF
J gene: TRBJ2-1; V gene: TRBV20-1; CDR3 protein: CSARATSGGANEQFF
J gene: TRBJ2-6; V gene: TRBV19; CDR3 protein: CASSILGSGANVLTF
J gene: TRBJ1-2; V gene: TRBV25-1; CDR3 protein: CASSDPISNYGYTF
J gene: TRBJ1-5; V gene: TRBV6-2/TRBV6-3; CDR3 protein: CASKAGQGNNQPQHF
J gene: TRBJ2-3; V gene: TRBV12-3/TRBV12-4; CDR3 protein: CASSFRQGSTDTQYF
J gene: TRBJ2-7; V gene: TRBV3-1; CDR3 protein: CASSQRQGYEQYF
J gene: TRBJ2-3; V gene: TRBV2; CDR3 protein: CASSPEIDRDTQYF
J gene: TRBJ1-1; V gene: TRBV19; CDR3 protein: CASSINSGQGMTAFF
J gene: TRBJ2-7; V gene: TRBV6-1; CDR3 protein: CASARGPDYEQYF
J gene: TRBJ1-5; V gene: TRBV20-1; CDR3 protein: CSAPNRGGQPQHF
J gene: TRBJ2-5; V gene: TRBV6-6; CDR3 protein: CASSSDGETQYF
J gene: TRBJ1-5; V gene: TRBV19; CDR3 protein: CASSRPRDRHF
J gene: TRBJ1-6; V gene: TRBV6-1; CDR3 protein: CASTASYNSPLHF
J gene: TRBJ2-1; V gene: TRBV7-2; CDR3 protein: CASSFNRGGSSSYNEQFF
J gene: TRBJ1-1; V gene: TRBV20-1; CDR3 protein: CSASLRQMNTEAFF
J gene: TRBJ1-1; V gene: TRBV7-9; CDR3 protein: CASSLGGWGDTEAFF
J gene: TRBJ2-3; V gene: TRBV5-1; CDR3 protein: CASGQGVGTDTQYF
J gene: TRBJ1-1; V gene: TRBV20-1; CDR3 protein: CSARDHGVGTEAFF
J gene: TRBJ2-7; V gene: TRBV5-6; CDR3 protein: CASGTSYEQYF
J gene: TRBJ2-7; V gene: TRBV29-1; CDR3 protein: CSVVEGERNEQYF
J gene: TRBJ1-1; V gene: TRBV5-5; CDR3 protein: CASNLRDRDEAFF
J gene: TRBJ1-2; V gene: TRBV19; CDR3 protein: CATATGGRVGYTF